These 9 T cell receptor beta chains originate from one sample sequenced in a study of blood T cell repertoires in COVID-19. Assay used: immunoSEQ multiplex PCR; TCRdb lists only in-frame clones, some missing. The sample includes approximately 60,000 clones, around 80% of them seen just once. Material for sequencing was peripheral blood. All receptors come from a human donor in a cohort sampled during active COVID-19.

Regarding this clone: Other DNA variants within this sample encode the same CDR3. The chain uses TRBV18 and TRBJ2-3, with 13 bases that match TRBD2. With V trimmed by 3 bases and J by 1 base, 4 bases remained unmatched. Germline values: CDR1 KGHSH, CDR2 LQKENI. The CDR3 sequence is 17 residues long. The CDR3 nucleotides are TGTGCCAGCTCACCCCCAGGACTAGCGGGGGGCACAGATACGCAGTATTTT. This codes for CASSPPGLAGGTDTQYF.

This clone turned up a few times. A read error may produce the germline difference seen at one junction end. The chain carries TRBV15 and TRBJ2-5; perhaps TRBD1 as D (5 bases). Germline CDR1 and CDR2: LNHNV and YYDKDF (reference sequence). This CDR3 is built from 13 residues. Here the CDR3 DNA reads TGTGCCACTAGCACTCAGGGCCAAGAGACCCAGTACTTC. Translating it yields CATSTQGQETQYF.

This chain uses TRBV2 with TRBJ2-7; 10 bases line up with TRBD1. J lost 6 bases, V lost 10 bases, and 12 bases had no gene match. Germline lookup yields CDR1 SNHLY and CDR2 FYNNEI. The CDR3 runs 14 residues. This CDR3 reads CAIKLPGQGSEQYF. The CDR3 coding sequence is TGTGCCATCAAACTGCCGGGACAGGGGTCCGAGCAGTACTTC.

The CDR3 is CASSLSLLLSEQYF. The DNA for the CDR3 is TGTGCCAGCAGTTTATCCCTTCTATTATCCGAGCAGTACTTC. V usage is TRBV28 and J usage is TRBJ2-7; D remains unclear. This CDR3 contains 14 residues. Germline loops: CDR1 MDHEN, CDR2 SYDVKM. V lost 1 base and J 6 bases, leaving 13 bases between the germline ends.

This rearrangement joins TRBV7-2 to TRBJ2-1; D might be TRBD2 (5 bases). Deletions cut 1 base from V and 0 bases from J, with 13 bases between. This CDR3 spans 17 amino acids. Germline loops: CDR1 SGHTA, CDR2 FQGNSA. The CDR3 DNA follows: TGTGCCAGCAGCTTAGATGGCGGGTTAAGCTCCTACAATGAGCAGTTCTTC. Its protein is CASSLDGGLSSYNEQFF.

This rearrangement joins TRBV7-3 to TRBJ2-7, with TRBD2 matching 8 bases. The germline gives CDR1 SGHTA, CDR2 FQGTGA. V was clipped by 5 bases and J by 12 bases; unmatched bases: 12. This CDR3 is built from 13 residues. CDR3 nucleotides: TGTGCCAGCAGCCTAAGCGCGCGGGGGGCTTTGTACTTC. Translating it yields CASSLSARGALYF.

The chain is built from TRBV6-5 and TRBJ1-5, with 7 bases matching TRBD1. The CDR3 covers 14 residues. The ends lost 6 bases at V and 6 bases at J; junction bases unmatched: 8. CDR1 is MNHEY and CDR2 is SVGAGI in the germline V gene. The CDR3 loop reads CASRQTGFGQPQHF. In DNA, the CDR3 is TGTGCCAGCAGGCAGACAGGGTTTGGTCAGCCCCAGCATTTT.

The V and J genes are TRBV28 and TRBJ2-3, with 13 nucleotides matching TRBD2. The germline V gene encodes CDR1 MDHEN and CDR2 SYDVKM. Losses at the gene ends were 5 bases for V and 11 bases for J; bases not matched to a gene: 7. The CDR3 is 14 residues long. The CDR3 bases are TGTGCCAGCAGTGCACCACGACTAGCGGGGGGGCAGTATTTT. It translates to CASSAPRLAGGQYF.

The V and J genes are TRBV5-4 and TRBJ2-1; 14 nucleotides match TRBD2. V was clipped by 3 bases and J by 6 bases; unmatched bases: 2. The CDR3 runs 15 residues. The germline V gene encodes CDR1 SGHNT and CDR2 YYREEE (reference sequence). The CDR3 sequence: CASSSGLAGVNEQFF. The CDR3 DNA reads TGTGCCAGCAGCTCGGGACTAGCGGGGGTCAATGAGCAGTTCTTC.